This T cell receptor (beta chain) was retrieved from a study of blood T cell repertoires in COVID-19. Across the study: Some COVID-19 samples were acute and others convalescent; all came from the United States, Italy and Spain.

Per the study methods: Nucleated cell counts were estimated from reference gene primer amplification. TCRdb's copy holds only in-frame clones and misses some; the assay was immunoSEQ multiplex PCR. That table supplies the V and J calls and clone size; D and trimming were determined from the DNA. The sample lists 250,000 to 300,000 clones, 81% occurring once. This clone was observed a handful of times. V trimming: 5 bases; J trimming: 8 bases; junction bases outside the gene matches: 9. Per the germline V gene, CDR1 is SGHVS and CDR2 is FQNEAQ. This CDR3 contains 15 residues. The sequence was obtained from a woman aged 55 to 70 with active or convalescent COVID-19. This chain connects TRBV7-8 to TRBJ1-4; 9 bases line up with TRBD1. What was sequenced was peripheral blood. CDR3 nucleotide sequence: TGTGCCAGCAGCCCGGACCGGGACAGGGAGGAAAAACTGTTTTTT. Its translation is CASSPDRDREEKLFF.